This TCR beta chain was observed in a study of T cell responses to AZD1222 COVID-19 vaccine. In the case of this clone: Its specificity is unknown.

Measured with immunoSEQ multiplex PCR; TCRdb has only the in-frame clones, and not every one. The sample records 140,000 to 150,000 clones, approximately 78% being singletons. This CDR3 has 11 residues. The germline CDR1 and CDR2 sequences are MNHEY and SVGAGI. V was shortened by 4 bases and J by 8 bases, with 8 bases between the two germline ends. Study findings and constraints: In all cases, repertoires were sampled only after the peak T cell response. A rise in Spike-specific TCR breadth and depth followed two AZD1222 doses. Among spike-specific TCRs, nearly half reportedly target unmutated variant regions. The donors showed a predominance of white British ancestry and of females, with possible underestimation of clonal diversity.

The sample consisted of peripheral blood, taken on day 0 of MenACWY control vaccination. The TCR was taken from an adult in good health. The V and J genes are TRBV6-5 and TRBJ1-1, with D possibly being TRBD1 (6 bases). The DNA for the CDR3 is TGTGCCAGCAGTTTACAGGGAGAAGCTTTCTTT. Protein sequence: CASSLQGEAFF.